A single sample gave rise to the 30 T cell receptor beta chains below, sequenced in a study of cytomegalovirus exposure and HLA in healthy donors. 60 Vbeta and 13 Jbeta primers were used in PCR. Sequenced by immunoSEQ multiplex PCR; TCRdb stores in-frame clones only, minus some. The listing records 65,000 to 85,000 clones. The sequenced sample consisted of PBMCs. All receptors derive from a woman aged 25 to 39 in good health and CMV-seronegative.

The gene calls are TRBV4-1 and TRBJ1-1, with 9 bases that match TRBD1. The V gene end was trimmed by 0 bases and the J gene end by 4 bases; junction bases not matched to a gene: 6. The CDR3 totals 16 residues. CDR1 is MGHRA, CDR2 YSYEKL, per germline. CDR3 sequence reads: CASSQDTGGAGTEAFF. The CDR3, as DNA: TGCGCCAGCAGCCAAGATACAGGGGGCGCGGGCACTGAAGCTTTCTTT.

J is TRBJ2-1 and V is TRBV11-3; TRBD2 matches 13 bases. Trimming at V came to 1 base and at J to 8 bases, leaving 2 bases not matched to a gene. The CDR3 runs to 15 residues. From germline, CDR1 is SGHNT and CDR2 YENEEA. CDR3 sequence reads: CASSLGTSGGDEQFF. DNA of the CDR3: TGTGCCAGCAGCTTAGGGACTAGCGGGGGCGATGAGCAGTTCTTC.

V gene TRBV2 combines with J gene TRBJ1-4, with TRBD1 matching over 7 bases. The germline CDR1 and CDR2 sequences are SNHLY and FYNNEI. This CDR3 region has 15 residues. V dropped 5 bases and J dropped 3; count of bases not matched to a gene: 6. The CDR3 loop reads CASSFRQGPNEKLFF. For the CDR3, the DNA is TGTGCCAGCAGTTTCCGACAGGGCCCTAATGAAAAACTGTTTTTT.

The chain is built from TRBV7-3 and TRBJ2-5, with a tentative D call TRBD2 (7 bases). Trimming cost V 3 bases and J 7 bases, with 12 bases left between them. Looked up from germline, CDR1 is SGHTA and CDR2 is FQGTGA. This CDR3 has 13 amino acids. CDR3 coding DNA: TGTGCCAGCAGCTTCGGGGAGGGGGGGACCCAGTACTTC. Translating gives CASSFGEGGTQYF.

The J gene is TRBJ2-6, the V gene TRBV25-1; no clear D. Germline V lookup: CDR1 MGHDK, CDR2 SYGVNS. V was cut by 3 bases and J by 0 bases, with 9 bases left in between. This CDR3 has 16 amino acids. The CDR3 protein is CASSDSGVSGANVLTF. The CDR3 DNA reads TGTGCCAGCAGTGATTCCGGTGTCTCTGGGGCCAACGTCCTGACTTTC.

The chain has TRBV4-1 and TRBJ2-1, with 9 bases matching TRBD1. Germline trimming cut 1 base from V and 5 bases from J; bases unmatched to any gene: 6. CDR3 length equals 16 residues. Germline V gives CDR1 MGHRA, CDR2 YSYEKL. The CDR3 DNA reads TGCGCCAGCAGCCAAGGGGACAGGGCCATCGACAATGAGCAGTTCTTC. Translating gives CASSQGDRAIDNEQFF.

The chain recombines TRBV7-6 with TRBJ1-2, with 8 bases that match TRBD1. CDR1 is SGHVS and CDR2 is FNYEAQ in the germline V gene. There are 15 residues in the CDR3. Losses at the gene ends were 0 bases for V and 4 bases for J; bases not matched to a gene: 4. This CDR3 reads CASSLAQGAAYGYTF. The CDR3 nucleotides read TGTGCCAGCAGCTTAGCTCAGGGGGCTGCCTATGGCTACACCTTC.

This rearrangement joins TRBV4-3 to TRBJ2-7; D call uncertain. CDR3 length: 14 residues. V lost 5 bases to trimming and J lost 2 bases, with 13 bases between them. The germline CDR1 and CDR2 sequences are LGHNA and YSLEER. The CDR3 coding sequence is TGCGCCAGCAGCTCCCGACTGCCGACCTACGAGCAGTACTTC. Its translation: CASSSRLPTYEQYF.

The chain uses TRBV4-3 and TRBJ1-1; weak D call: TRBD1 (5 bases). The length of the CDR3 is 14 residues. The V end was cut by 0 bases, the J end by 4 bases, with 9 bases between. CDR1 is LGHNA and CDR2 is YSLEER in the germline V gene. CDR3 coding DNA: TGCGCCAGCAGCCAAGATAGGGGATTCACTGAAGCTTTCTTT. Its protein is CASSQDRGFTEAFF.

Here the CDR3 reads CASSLVESSGSTGELFF. The CDR3 nucleotides are TGTGCCAGCAGCTTAGTAGAGTCTAGCGGGAGCACCGGGGAGCTGTTTTTT. The rearrangement uses TRBV13 and TRBJ2-2, with 10 bases fitting TRBD2. The CDR3 has 17 residues. Germline assignment: CDR1 PRHDT and CDR2 FYEKMQ (reference sequence). The V and J ends lost 1 base and 4 bases, in that order; junction bases with no gene match: 6.

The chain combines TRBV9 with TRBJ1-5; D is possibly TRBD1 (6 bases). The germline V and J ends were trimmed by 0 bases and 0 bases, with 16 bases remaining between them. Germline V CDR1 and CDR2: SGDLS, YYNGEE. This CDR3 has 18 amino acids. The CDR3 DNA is TGTGCCAGCAGCGTAGGGGACACCGCGTTCCATAGCAATCAGCCCCAGCATTTT. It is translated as CASSVGDTAFHSNQPQHF. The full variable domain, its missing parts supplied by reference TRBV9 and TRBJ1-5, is DSGVTQTPKHLITATGQRVTLRCSPRSGDLSVYWYQQSLDQGLQFLIQYYNGEERAKGNILERFSAQQFPDLHSELNLSSLELGDSALYFCASSVGDTAFHSNQPQHFGDGTRLSIL.

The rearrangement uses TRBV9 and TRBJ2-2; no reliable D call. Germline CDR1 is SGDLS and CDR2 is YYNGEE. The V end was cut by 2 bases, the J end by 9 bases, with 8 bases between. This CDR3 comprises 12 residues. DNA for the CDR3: TGTGCCAGCAGCGTTAACCGGTGGGAGCTGTTTTTT. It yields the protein CASSVNRWELFF.

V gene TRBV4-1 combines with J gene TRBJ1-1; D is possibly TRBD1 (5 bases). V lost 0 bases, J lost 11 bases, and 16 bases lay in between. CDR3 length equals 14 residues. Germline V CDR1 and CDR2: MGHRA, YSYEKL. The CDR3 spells CASSQDRHTGDAFF. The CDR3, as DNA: TGCGCCAGCAGCCAAGATCGACACACGGGGGACGCTTTCTTT.

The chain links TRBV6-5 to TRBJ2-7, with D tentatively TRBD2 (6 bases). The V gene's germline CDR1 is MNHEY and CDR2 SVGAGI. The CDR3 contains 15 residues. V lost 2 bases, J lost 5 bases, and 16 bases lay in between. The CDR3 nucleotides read TGTGCCAGCAGTTACACTACGGGGGATCGGAACGAGCAGTACTTC. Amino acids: CASSYTTGDRNEQYF.

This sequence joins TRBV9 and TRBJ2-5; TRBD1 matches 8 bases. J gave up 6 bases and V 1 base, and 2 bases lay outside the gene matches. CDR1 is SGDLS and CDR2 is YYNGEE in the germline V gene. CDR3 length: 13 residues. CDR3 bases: TGTGCCAGCAGCGTACCAGGGGGCCAGACCCAGTACTTC. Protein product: CASSVPGGQTQYF.

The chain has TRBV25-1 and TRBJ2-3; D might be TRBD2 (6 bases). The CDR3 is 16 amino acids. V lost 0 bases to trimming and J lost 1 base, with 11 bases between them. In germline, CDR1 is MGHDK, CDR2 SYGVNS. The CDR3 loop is CASSEYKAGRTDTQYF. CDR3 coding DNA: TGTGCCAGCAGTGAATATAAGGCGGGACGCACAGATACGCAGTATTTT.

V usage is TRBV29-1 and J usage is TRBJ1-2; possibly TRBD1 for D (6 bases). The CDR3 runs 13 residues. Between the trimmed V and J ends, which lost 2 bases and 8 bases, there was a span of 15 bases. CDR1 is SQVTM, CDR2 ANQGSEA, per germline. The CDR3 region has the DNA TGCAGCGTTGAATCCAGGGGCGTAAGGGGCTACACCTTC. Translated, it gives CSVESRGVRGYTF.

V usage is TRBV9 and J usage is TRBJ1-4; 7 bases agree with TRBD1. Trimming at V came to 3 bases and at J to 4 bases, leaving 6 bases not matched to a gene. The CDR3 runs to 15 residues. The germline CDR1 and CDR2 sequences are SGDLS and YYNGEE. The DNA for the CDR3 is TGTGCCAGCAGCGAAGGGGGCGGCGGTAATGAAAAACTGTTTTTT. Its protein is CASSEGGGGNEKLFF.

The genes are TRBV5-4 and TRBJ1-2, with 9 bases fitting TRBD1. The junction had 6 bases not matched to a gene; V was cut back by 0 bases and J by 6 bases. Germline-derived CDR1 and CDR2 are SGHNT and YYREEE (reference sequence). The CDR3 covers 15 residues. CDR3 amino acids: CASSLDRGRFDGYTF. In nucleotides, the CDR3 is TGTGCCAGCAGCTTGGACAGGGGGCGTTTCGATGGCTACACCTTC.

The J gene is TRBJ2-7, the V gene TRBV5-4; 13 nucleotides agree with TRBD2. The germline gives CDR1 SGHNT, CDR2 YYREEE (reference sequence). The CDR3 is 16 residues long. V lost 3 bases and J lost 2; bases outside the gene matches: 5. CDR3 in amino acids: CASSSLLAGGPYEQYF. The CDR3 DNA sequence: TGTGCCAGCAGCTCCCTACTAGCGGGAGGGCCCTACGAGCAGTACTTC.

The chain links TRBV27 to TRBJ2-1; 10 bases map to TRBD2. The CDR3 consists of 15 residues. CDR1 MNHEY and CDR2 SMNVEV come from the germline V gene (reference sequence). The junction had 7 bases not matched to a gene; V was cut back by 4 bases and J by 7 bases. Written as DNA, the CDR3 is TGTGCCAGCAGTTCTACGGCTAGCGGGAGTAATGAGCAGTTCTTC. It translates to CASSSTASGSNEQFF.

The CDR3 reads CSVEELLYSGTAYGYTF. The CDR3, as DNA: TGCAGCGTTGAAGAATTACTCTACTCCGGGACAGCTTATGGCTACACCTTC. This chain connects TRBV29-1 to TRBJ1-2; TRBD1 aligns across 7 bases. From germline, CDR1 is SQVTM and CDR2 ANQGSEA. There are 17 residues in the CDR3. Trimming cost V 0 bases and J 5 bases; bases outside gene matches: 15.

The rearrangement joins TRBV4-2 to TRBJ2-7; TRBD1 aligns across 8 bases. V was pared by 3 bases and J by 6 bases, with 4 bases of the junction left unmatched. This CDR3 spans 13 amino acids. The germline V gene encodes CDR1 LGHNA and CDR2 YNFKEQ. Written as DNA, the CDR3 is TGTGCCAGCAGCCAGGCAACAGGGGGCGAGCAGTACTTC. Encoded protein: CASSQATGGEQYF.

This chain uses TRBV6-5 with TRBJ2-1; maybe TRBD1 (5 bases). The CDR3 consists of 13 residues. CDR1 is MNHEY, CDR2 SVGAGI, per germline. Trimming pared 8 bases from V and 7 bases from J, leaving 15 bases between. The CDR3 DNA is TGTGCCAGCTGGCAGGGCTTGGGGAATGAGCAGTTCTTC. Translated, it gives CASWQGLGNEQFF.

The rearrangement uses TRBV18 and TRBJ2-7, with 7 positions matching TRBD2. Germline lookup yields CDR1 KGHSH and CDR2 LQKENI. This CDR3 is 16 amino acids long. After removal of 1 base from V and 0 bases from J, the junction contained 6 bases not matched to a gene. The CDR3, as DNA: TGTGCCAGCTCACCACAGCGGGACCCCCTCTCCTACGAGCAGTACTTC. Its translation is CASSPQRDPLSYEQYF.

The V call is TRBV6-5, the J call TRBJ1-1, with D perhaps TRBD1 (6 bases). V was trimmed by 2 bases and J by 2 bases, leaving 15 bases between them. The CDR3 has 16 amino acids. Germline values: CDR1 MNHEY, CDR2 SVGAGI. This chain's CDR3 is CASSYAQGVENTEAFF. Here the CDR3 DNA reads TGTGCCAGCAGTTACGCACAGGGAGTTGAAAACACTGAAGCTTTCTTT.

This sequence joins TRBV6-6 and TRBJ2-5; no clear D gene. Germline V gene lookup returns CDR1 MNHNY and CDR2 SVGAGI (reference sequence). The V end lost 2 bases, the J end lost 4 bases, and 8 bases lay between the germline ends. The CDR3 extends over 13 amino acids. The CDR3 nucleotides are TGTGCCAGCAGTTACCGACACTTAGAGACCCAGTACTTC. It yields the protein CASSYRHLETQYF.

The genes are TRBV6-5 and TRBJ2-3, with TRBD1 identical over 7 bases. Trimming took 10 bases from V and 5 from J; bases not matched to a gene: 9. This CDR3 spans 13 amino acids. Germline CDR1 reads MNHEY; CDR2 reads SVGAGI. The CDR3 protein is CATLDRAVDTQYF. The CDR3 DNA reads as TGTGCCACCCTCGACAGGGCCGTAGATACGCAGTATTTT.

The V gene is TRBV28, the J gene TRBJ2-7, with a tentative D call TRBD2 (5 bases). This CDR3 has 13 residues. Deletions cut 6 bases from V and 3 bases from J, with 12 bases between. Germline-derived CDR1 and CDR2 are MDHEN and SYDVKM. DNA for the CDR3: TGTGCCAGCAGAGGAGGATTGGGCTACGAGCAGTACTTC. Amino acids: CASRGGLGYEQYF.

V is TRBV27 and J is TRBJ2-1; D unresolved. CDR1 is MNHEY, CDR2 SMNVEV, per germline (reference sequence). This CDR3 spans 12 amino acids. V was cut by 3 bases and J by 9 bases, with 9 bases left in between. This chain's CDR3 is CASSFPGTEQFF. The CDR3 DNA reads TGTGCCAGCAGTTTCCCCGGTACTGAGCAGTTCTTC.